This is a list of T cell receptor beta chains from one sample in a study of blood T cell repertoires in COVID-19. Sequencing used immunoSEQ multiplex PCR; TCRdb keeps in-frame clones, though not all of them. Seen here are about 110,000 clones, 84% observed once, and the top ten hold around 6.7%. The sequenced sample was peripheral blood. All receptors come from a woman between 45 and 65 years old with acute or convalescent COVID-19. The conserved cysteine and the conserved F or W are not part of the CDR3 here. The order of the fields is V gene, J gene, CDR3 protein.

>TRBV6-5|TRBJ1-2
ASSGGHVYGYT
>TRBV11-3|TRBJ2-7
ASSFSSGAAYEQY
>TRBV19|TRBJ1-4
ASSTLAEGYEKLF
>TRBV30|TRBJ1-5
AWSLGLAYNQPQH
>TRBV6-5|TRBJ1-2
ANSPLNYGYT
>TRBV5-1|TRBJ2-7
ASSLVGPLQGIGSDEQY
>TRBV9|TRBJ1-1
ASSGNRGKGAEAF
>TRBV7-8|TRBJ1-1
ASSLVDRGTEAF
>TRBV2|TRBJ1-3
ASSESGTGNTIY
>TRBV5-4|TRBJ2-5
ASSLLAGGGETQY
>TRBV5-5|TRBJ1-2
ASSLQGRRGYT
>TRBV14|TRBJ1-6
ASSHHRSGTEGSPLH
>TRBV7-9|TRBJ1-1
ASSLSQSIGAF
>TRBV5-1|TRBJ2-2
ASSWDRRNTGELF
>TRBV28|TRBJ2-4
ASNGVWTGTKNIQY
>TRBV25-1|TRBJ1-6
ASSADYRDSPLH
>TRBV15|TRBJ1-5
ATSRPGTGGGYQPQH
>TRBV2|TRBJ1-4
ASKRQGIFNEKLF